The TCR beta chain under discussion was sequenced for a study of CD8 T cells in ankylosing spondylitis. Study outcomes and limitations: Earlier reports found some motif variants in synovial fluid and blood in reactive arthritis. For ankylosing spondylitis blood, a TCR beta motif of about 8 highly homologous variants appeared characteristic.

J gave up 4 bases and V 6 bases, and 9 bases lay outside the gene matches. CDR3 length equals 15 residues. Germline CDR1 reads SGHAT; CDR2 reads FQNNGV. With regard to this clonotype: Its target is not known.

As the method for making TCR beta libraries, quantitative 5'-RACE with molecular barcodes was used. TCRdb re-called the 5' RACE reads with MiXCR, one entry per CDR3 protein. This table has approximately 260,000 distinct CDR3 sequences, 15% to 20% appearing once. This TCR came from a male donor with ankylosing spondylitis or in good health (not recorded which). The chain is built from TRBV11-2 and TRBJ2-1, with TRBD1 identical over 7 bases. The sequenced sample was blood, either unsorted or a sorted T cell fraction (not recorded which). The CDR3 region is CASRGDSPLYNEQFF. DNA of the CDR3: TGTGCCAGCAGAGGGGACAGCCCGCTATACAATGAGCAGTTCTTC.